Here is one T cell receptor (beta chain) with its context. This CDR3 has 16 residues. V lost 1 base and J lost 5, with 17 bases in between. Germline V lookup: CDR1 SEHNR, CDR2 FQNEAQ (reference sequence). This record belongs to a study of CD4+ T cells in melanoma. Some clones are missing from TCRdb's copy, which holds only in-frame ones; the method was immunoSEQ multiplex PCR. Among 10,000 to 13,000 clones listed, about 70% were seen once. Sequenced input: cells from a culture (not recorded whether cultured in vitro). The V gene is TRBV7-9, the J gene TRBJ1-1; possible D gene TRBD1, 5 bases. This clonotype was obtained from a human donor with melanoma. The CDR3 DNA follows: TGTGCCAGCAGCTTAGGACTCGGGGGGGAGAAGACTGAAGCTTTCTTT. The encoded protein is CASSLGLGGEKTEAFF.